The 25 T cell receptor beta chains listed next were all sequenced from one sample in a study of early T cells in non-severe SARS-CoV-2 infection. TCRdb analysed the 5' RACE reads with MiXCR anew, one entry per CDR3 protein. This sample has some 40,000 distinct CDR3 sequences; 5.3% occur once, and the top ten carry just under 30%. The material sequenced was whole blood. The receptors shown here come from an adult who was a healthcare worker with PCR-confirmed SARS-CoV-2 infection or an uninfected control (not recorded which).

This clonotype was recorded at least ten times. V gene TRBV21-1 combines with J gene TRBJ2-7; TRBD1 is taken as the D call from the table, unchecked against the DNA. TRBV21-1 is annotated as a pseudogene. The CDR3 spans 15 residues. The CDR3 here is CASSKPGQSIHEQYF. DNA of the CDR3: TGTGCCAGCAGCAAACCGGGACAGTCTATCCACGAGCAGTACTTC.

The sample holds many counts of this clonotype. The chain couples TRBV4-2 to TRBJ2-1; 9 positions agree with TRBD2. J lost 9 bases, V lost 0 bases, and 12 bases had no gene match. The CDR3 contains 17 residues. Germline CDR1 LGHNA, CDR2 YNFKEQ. The CDR3 nucleotides read TGTGCCAGCAGCCAAGAATCGCTAGCGGGGAGCCTAGGTGAGCAGTTCTTC. As protein: CASSQESLAGSLGEQFF.

V gene TRBV10-3 combines with J gene TRBJ2-7, with D maybe TRBD1 (6 bases). Germline V gives CDR1 ENHRY, CDR2 SYGVKD. This CDR3 is built from 14 residues. V lost 4 bases and J 0 bases, leaving 10 bases between the germline ends. The CDR3, as DNA: TGTGCCATCAGTGGGGACACCCGCTCCTACGAGCAGTACTTC. Translated: CAISGDTRSYEQYF.

The sample holds a few counts of this clonotype. The chain carries TRBV4-2 and TRBJ2-5, with 8 bases aligning to TRBD2. V lost 3 bases, J lost 4 bases, and 4 bases stayed unmatched. The CDR3 is 14 residues long. Germline loops: CDR1 LGHNA, CDR2 YNFKEQ. This CDR3 reads CASSHPGGGETQYF. The CDR3 DNA reads TGTGCCAGCAGCCACCCCGGGGGGGGAGAGACCCAGTACTTC.

This clonotype appeared many times. The V call is TRBV5-5, the J call TRBJ2-4; 7 positions match TRBD1. V shed 4 bases and J 10 bases; nucleotides not matched to a gene: 8. Per the germline V gene, CDR1 is SGHKS and CDR2 is YYEKEE (reference sequence). The CDR3 covers 13 residues. CDR3 coding DNA: TGTGCCAGCAGCCTGACAGGGAGAGGTATTCAGTACTTC. Its translation: CASSLTGRGIQYF.

This clonotype appeared a few times. The rearrangement joins TRBV5-1 to TRBJ2-3; D uncertain. Trimming shortened V by 5 bases and J by 0 bases, and 13 bases separated the two germline ends. Germline CDR1 reads SGHRS; CDR2 reads YFSETQ. The CDR3 length is 15 residues. CDR3 protein: CASSTTLTSTDTQYF. The DNA of the CDR3 is TGCGCCAGCAGTACTACGCTTACTAGCACAGATACGCAGTATTTT.

For this clonotype: A much larger clone differs from this one at a single base, so this may be a read error. The chain links TRBV5-1 to TRBJ2-7; possible D gene TRBD1, 6 bases. The CDR3 is made up of 15 amino acids. V gave up 0 bases and J gave up 5 bases, with 15 bases separating them. CDR1 and CDR2 (germline): SGHRS, YFSETQ. Here the CDR3 reads CASSLEPGAPHEQYF. CDR3 coding DNA: TGCGCCAGCAGCTTGGAGCCAGGGGCCCCCCACGAGCAGTACTTC.

This clonotype was detected many times. The chain joins TRBV18 to TRBJ1-6; 7 bases map to TRBD1. In germline, CDR1 is KGHSH, CDR2 LQKENI. The junction had 2 bases not matched to a gene; V was cut back by 3 bases and J by 9 bases. CDR3 size: 13 residues. The CDR3 sequence is CASSPGTASPLHF. CDR3 nucleotides: TGTGCCAGCTCACCGGGGACAGCTTCACCCCTCCACTTT.

This clonotype was counted many times. The genes are TRBV6-2 or TRBV6-3 and TRBJ2-1, with 7 positions matching TRBD1. Germline lookup yields CDR1 MNHEY and CDR2 SVGEGT. The V gene end was trimmed by 6 bases and the J gene end by 9 bases; junction bases not matched to a gene: 14. The CDR3 has 15 amino acids. CDR3 protein: CASSQGQVRYSEQFF. The CDR3 nucleotides read TGTGCCAGCAGCCAAGGACAGGTCAGATATAGTGAGCAGTTCTTC.

In its sample, this clonotype was seen many times. The chain recombines TRBV12-3 or TRBV12-4 with TRBJ1-4, with D maybe TRBD1 (5 bases). CDR3 length equals 13 residues. Trimming removed 3 bases at V and 11 bases at J, with 13 bases between. CDR3 region: CASSFAQGQKLFF. The CDR3 coding sequence is TGTGCCAGCAGTTTCGCCCAGGGCCAGAAACTGTTTTTT.

The CDR3 nucleotides read TGCAGTGCGCCGGGGCCCAATGAGCAGTTCTTC. Encoded protein: CSAPGPNEQFF. The chain combines TRBV20-1 with TRBJ2-1, with D perhaps assigned TRBD1 or TRBD2 (5 bases each). Germline V gives CDR1 DFQATT, CDR2 SNEGSKA (reference sequence). Trimming stripped 6 bases from V and 6 bases from J, with 9 bases between. This CDR3 contains 11 residues.

In its sample, this clonotype was seen many times. The J gene is TRBJ2-7, the V gene TRBV20-1; D is possibly TRBD1 or TRBD2 (6 bases each). CDR3 length: 15 residues. The germline gives CDR1 DFQATT, CDR2 SNEGSKA (reference sequence). Trimming took off 3 bases at V and 3 bases at J, with 18 bases between the two ends. The CDR3 nucleotides are TGCAGTGCTAGGGTATCAGGAAGGGGGGTCTACGAGCAGTACTTC. Translated, it gives CSARVSGRGVYEQYF.

This clonotype was detected many times. The chain combines TRBV7-2 with TRBJ2-3; D gene uncertain. The CDR3 consists of 14 residues. Trimming pared 1 base from V and 5 bases from J, leaving 10 bases between. CDR1 and CDR2 from the germline V gene are SGHTA and FQGNSA. The CDR3 DNA reads TGTGCCAGCAGCTTAGACTCCCGCAGAGATACGCAGTATTTT. Its protein is CASSLDSRRDTQYF.

This clonotype has ten or more counts. Here the CDR3 reads CASSYSTSGVTDTQYF. CDR3 bases: TGTGCCAGCAGTTACTCTACTAGCGGGGTAACAGATACGCAGTATTTT. The chain employs TRBV6-5 and TRBJ2-3; 10 nucleotides match TRBD2. Trimming cost V 0 bases and J 3 bases; bases outside gene matches: 3. The germline gives CDR1 MNHEY, CDR2 SVGAGI. The CDR3 loop spans 16 amino acids.

In regard to this clonotype: A much larger clone sits a single nucleotide away, making a read error possible. The CDR3 DNA reads as TGTGCCAGCAGCTTACCGGTGGGCTACGAGCAGTGCTTC. Protein: CASSLPVGYEQCF. This rearrangement joins TRBV7-9 to TRBJ2-7; D call uncertain. Germline CDR1 reads SEHNR; CDR2 reads FQNEAQ (reference sequence). This CDR3 contains 13 residues.

This clonotype showed up many times. This chain links TRBV24-1 with TRBJ1-5, with 8 positions matching TRBD1. The CDR3 length is 15 residues. V shed 4 bases, J shed 0 bases, and the junction held 1 base outside the gene matches. Per germline, CDR1 KGHDR and CDR2 SFDVKD. The CDR3 sequence is CATSDRGHSNQPQHF. The CDR3 coding sequence is TGTGCCACCAGTGACAGGGGGCATAGCAATCAGCCCCAGCATTTT.

This clonotype has at least ten counts. The chain couples TRBV5-5 to TRBJ1-1; D gene unclear. Germline V lookup: CDR1 SGHKS, CDR2 YYEKEE (reference sequence). The CDR3 has 14 residues. V was clipped by 1 base and J by 4 bases, with 11 bases between them. The CDR3 DNA follows: TGTGCCAGCAGCTTGTTTCAGGTCTTCACTGAAGCTTTCTTT. Its protein product is CASSLFQVFTEAFF.

This clonotype showed up many times. J is TRBJ1-1 and V is TRBV5-1; a possible D gene is TRBD1 (5 bases). CDR3 length equals 15 residues. Trimming took off 0 bases at V and 2 bases at J, with 11 bases between the two ends. Germline lookup yields CDR1 SGHRS and CDR2 YFSETQ. CDR3 in amino acids: CASSLGGRKNTEAFF. DNA for the CDR3: TGCGCCAGCAGCTTGGGGGGACGGAAAAACACTGAAGCTTTCTTT.

This clonotype was seen many times. The rearrangement uses TRBV20-1 and TRBJ1-5; D possibly corresponds to TRBD1 (5 bases). CDR3 length: 15 amino acids. Trimming took 3 bases from V and 1 from J, leaving 13 bases between them. Germline CDR1 DFQATT, CDR2 SNEGSKA (reference sequence). The CDR3 region is CSARGQGTSNQPQHF. The CDR3, as DNA: TGCAGTGCTAGGGGGCAGGGTACGAGCAATCAGCCCCAGCATTTT.

This clonotype was detected many times. J is TRBJ2-7 and V is TRBV5-1, with 7 nucleotides matching TRBD2. The CDR3 sequence is 14 residues long. Trimming at V came to 5 bases and at J to 3 bases, leaving 8 bases not matched to a gene. Germline V lookup: CDR1 SGHRS, CDR2 YFSETQ. The DNA of the CDR3 is TGCGCCAGCAGACCGGGACTACCCGACTACGAGCAGTACTTC. It yields the protein CASRPGLPDYEQYF. The whole variable domain, filled in from reference TRBV5-1 and TRBJ2-7, reads KAGVTQTPRYLIKTRGQQVTLSCSPISGHRSVSWYQQTPGQGLQFLFEYFSETQRNKGNFPGRFSGRQFSNSRSEMNVSTLELGDSALYLCASRPGLPDYEQYFGPGTRLTVT.

This clonotype was counted at least ten times. This chain joins TRBV5-5 and TRBJ2-7, with 7 bases that match TRBD1. Trimming cost V 3 bases and J 6 bases; bases outside gene matches: 6. Germline V CDR1 and CDR2: SGHKS, YYEKEE (reference sequence). The CDR3 contains 13 residues. This CDR3 reads CASSSSHRGEQYF. In DNA form, the CDR3 reads TGTGCCAGCAGCTCCTCGCACAGGGGCGAGCAGTACTTC.

This clonotype was recorded many times. The junction differs from germline at one of its ends, possibly a read error. J is TRBJ1-1 and V is TRBV5-5, with D perhaps matching TRBD1 (6 bases). CDR1 is SGHKS and CDR2 is YYEKEE in the germline V gene (reference sequence). The length of the CDR3 is 13 residues. CDR3 sequence (DNA): TGTGCCAGCAGCTCAGGACCACAGGGTCCACGACGCTTT. Amino acids: CASSSGPQGPRRF.

This clonotype was counted at least ten times. CDR3 nucleotides: TGCAGTGCTCGACAGGGGTCCGTTGATGAAAAACTGTTTTTT. This gives the protein CSARQGSVDEKLFF. The V call is TRBV20-1, the J call TRBJ1-4, with 8 bases fitting TRBD1. Per germline, CDR1 DFQATT and CDR2 SNEGSKA (reference sequence). Germline trimming cut 5 bases from V and 6 bases from J; bases unmatched to any gene: 8. The CDR3 spans 14 residues.

This clonotype was seen at least ten times. The rearrangement links TRBV4-3 to TRBJ2-7, with 8 nucleotides matching TRBD1. V lost 0 bases and J lost 9; bases outside the gene matches: 10. The CDR3 spans 15 residues. Germline V gives CDR1 LGHNA, CDR2 YSLEER. DNA of the CDR3: TGCGCCAGCAGCCAAGAACGGGGACAGGCGTCGTCGCAGTACTTC. It codes for CASSQERGQASSQYF.

This clonotype was seen at least ten times. At one of its ends the junction is not consistent with the germline gene, which may arise from a read error. The chain couples TRBV7-6 to TRBJ2-5, with 10 bases aligning to TRBD1. CDR1 and CDR2 from the germline V gene are SGHVS and FNYEAQ. The CDR3 is made up of 15 amino acids. The CDR3 bases are TGCGCCAGCAGTCGGGACAGGGGCCCCCAAGAGACCCAGTACTTC. Protein product: CASSRDRGPQETQYF. Complete variable domain (other parts from reference TRBV7-6 and TRBJ2-5): GAGVSQSPRYKVTKRGQDVALRCDPISGHVSLYWYRQALGQGPEFLTYFNYEAQQDKSGLPNDRFSAERPEGSISTLTIQRTEQRDSAMYRCASSRDRGPQETQYFGPGTRLLVL.